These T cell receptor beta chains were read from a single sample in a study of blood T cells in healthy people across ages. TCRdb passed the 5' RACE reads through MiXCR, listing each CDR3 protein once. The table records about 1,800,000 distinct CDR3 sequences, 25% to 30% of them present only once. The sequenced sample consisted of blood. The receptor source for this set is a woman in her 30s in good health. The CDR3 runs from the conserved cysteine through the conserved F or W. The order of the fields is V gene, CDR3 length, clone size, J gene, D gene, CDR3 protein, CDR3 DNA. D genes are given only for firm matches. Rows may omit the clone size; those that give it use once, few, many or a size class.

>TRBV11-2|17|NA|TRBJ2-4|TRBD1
CASSLVYGTGFANEQYF
TGTGCCAGCAGCTTAGTCTATGGGACAGGGTTCGCCAATGAGCAGTACTTC
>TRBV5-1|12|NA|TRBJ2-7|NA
CASSQQGHEQYF
TGCGCCAGCAGCCAACAGGGCCACGAGCAGTACTTC
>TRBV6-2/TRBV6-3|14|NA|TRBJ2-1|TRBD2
CASSVAGGPNEQFF
TGTGCCAGCAGTGTAGCGGGGGGGCCAAATGAGCAGTTCTTC
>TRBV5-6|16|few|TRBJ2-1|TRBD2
CASSYAGGLAYNEQFF
TGTGCCAGCAGCTACGCGGGGGGACTCGCCTACAATGAGCAGTTCTTC
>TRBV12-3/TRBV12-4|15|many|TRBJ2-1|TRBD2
CASSLSAGGIYEQFF
TGTGCCAGCAGTTTATCAGCGGGGGGGATCTATGAGCAGTTCTTC
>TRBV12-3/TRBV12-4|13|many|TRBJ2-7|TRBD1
CASRMTGGYEQYF
TGTGCCAGCAGAATGACAGGGGGTTACGAGCAGTACTTC
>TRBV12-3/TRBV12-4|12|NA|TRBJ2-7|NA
CASSLIRETQDF
TGTGCCAGCAGTTTGATACGAGAGACCCAGGACTTC
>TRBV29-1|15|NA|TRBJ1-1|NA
CSVEPSRQMNTEAFF
TGCAGCGTTGAACCGAGCAGACAGATGAACACTGAAGCTTTCTTT
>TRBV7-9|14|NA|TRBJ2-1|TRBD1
CASSSWTGTNEQFF
TGTGCCAGCAGCTCATGGACAGGGACCAATGAGCAGTTCTTC
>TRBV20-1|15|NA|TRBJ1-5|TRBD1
CSARDTTGGGQPQHF
TGCAGTGCTAGAGACACAACAGGGGGCGGGCAGCCCCAGCATTTT
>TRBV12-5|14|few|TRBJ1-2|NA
CASGPFGLNYGYTF
TGTGCTAGTGGTCCCTTCGGGCTTAACTATGGCTACACCTTC
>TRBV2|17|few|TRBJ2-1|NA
CASSEGVLASSYNEQFF
TGTGCCAGCAGTGAGGGCGTTCTAGCAAGTTCCTACAATGAGCAGTTCTTC
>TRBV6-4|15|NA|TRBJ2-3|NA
CASSDTPYYTDTQYF
TGTGCCAGCAGTGACACCCCATATTACACAGATACGCAGTATTTT
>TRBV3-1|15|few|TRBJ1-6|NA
CASSQGTVINSPLHF
TGTGCCAGCAGCCAAGGGACAGTGATTAATTCACCCCTCCACTTT
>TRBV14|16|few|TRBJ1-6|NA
CASSQGGGRVDSPLHF
TGTGCCAGCAGCCAAGGCGGGGGAAGGGTTGATTCACCCCTCCACTTT
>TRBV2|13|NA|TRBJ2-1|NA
CASSQDQTNEQFF
TGTGCCAGCAGCCAGGACCAAACCAATGAGCAGTTCTTC
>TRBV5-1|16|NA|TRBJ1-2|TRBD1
CASSLDRGASRYGYTF
TGCGCCAGCAGCTTGGACAGGGGGGCAAGTCGGTATGGCTACACCTTC
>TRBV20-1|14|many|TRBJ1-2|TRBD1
CSARTGNINYGYTF
TGCAGTGCTCGGACAGGGAACATTAACTATGGCTACACCTTC
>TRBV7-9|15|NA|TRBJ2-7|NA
CASSTTREFGYEQYF
TGTGCCAGCAGCACCACCCGGGAGTTCGGGTACGAGCAGTACTTC
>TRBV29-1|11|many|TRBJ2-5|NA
CSVQGGETQYF
TGCAGCGTCCAGGGTGGGGAGACCCAGTACTTC
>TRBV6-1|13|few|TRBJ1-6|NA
CASRLSYNSPLHF
TGTGCCAGCAGGCTCTCCTATAATTCACCCCTCCACTTT
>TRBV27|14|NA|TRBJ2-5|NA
CASSPRGSLETQYF
TGTGCCAGCAGTCCACGGGGGTCTTTAGAGACCCAGTACTTC
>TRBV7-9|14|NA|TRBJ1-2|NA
CASSPGPAGYGYTF
TGTGCCAGCAGCCCGGGGCCGGCTGGGTATGGCTACACCTTC
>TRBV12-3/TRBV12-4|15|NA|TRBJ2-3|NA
CASSYQGVRADMQYF
TGTGCCAGCAGTTATCAGGGAGTAAGAGCAGATATGCAATATTTT
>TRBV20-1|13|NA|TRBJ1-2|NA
CSAREQGSYGYTF
TGCAGTGCTAGAGAGCAAGGATCCTATGGCTACACCTTC
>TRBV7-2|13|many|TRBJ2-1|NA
CASSPDPDNEQFF
TGTGCCAGCAGTCCGGACCCAGACAATGAGCAGTTCTTC
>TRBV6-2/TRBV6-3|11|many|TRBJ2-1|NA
CASSLRLEQFF
TGCGCCAGCAGCTTGCGTCTAGAGCAGTTCTTC
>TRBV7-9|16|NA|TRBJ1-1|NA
CASSQASGLGETEAFF
TGTGCCAGCAGCCAAGCGTCAGGCCTAGGAGAGACTGAAGCTTTCTTT
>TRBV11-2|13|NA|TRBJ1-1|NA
CASSWGFVTEAFF
TGTGCCAGCAGCTGGGGTTTCGTCACTGAAGCTTTCTTT
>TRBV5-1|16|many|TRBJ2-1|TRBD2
CASRGTSGGFYNEQFF
TGCGCCAGCCGCGGGACTAGCGGGGGGTTTTACAATGAGCAGTTCTTC
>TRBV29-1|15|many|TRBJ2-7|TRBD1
CSVHEQGTARSEQYF
TGCAGCGTTCATGAACAGGGGACAGCTAGGAGTGAGCAGTACTTC
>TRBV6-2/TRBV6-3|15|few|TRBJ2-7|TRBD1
CASSTGTVSSYEQYF
TGTGCCAGCAGTACCGGGACAGTGAGCTCCTACGAGCAGTACTTC
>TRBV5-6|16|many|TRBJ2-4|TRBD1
CASSQDRVQAKNIQYF
TGTGCCAGCAGCCAGGACAGGGTACAGGCCAAAAACATTCAGTACTTC
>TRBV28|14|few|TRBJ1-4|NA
CASSHPTTNEKLFF
TGTGCCAGCAGCCACCCTACAACTAATGAAAAACTGTTTTTT
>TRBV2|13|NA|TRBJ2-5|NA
CASIQGFQETQYF
TGTGCCAGCATCCAAGGCTTCCAAGAGACCCAGTACTTC
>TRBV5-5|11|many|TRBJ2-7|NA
CASRWGYEQYF
TGTGCCAGCCGCTGGGGCTACGAGCAGTACTTC
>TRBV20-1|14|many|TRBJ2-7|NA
CSARRSQGSNEQYF
TGCAGTGCTAGAAGGTCTCAGGGGAGTAACGAGCAGTACTTC
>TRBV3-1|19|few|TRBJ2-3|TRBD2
CASSQVAPSGGAFTDTQYF
TGTGCCAGCAGCCAAGTCGCCCCTAGCGGGGGGGCTTTCACAGATACGCAGTATTTT
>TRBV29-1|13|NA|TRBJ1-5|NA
CSVDPGGNQPQHF
TGCAGCGTTGACCCGGGGGGCAATCAGCCCCAGCATTTT
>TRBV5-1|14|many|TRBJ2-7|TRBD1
CASTQQGARYEQYF
TGCGCCAGCACCCAACAGGGGGCAAGGTACGAGCAGTACTTC
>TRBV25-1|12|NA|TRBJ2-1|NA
CASSEMRNEQFF
TGTGCCAGCAGTGAAATGAGAAATGAGCAGTTCTTC
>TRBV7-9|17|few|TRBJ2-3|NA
CASSLALGQGFQDTQYF
TGTGCCAGCAGCTTAGCGCTTGGGCAGGGTTTCCAAGATACGCAGTATTTT
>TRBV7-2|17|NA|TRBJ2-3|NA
CASSFELGRDFGDTQYF
TGTGCCAGCAGCTTCGAACTAGGCCGGGATTTCGGAGATACGCAGTATTTT
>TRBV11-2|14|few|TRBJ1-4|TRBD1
CASSLHRGNEKLFF
TGTGCCAGCAGCTTGCACAGGGGTAATGAAAAACTGTTTTTT
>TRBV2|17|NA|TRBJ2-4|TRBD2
CASSEEGRLAGKNIQYF
TGTGCCAGCAGTGAAGAGGGTCGGCTAGCGGGCAAAAACATTCAGTACTTC
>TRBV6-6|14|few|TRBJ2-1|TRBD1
CASSDPGQRNEQFF
TGTGCCAGCAGTGACCCGGGACAGAGGAATGAGCAGTTCTTC
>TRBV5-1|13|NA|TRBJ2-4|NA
CASSLAGSNIQYF
TGCGCCAGCAGCTTGGCCGGGTCGAACATTCAGTACTTC
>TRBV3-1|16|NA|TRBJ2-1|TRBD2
CAGSPPGSGGYNEQFF
TGTGCCGGCAGCCCGCCGGGAAGCGGGGGTTACAATGAGCAGTTCTTC
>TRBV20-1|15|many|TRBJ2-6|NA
CSARDFNSGANVLTF
TGCAGTGCTAGAGATTTCAACTCTGGGGCCAACGTCCTGACTTTC
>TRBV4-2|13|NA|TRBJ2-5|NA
CASSHPTLETQYF
TGTGCCAGCAGCCACCCCACCCTTGAGACCCAGTACTTC
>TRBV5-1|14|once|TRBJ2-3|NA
CASSVPGPKDTQYF
TGCGCCAGCAGCGTTCCGGGCCCCAAGGATACGCAGTATTTT
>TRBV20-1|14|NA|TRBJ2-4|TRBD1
CSAMARQGMYIQYF
TGCAGTGCTATGGCCCGACAGGGGATGTACATTCAGTACTTC
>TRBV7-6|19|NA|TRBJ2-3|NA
CASSPGRGRNQQSTDTQYF
TGTGCCAGCAGCCCCGGTCGGGGGCGAAACCAACAAAGCACAGATACGCAGTATTTT